Presented here are 8 T cell receptor beta chains from one specimen sequenced in a study of blood T cell repertoires in COVID-19. TCRdb's copy holds only in-frame clones and misses some; the assay was immunoSEQ multiplex PCR. Found here are about 140,000 clones, 65% to 85% of them singletons; the top ten hold roughly 8%. Sample: peripheral blood. The source is a human donor in a cohort sampled during active COVID-19.

This chain joins TRBV25-1 and TRBJ1-4; D remains unclear. Germline values: CDR1 MGHDK, CDR2 SYGVNS. The CDR3 consists of 13 residues. V lost 5 bases and J 10 bases, leaving 14 bases between the germline ends. CDR3: CASSYAGSGKLFF. In nucleotides, the CDR3 is TGTGCCAGCAGTTACGCCGGTTCGGGAAAACTGTTTTTT.

This clone was observed a handful of times. The chain employs TRBV12-5 and TRBJ2-7; perhaps TRBD1 as D (6 bases). The length of the CDR3 is 13 residues. The V gene's germline CDR1 is LGHNT and CDR2 FRNRAP. The CDR3 DNA sequence: TGTGCAAACAACAGGGCGAGCTCCTACGAGCAGTACTTC. Protein: CANNRASSYEQYF.

The chain uses TRBV11-2 and TRBJ1-3; the D gene is possibly TRBD1 (6 bases). The CDR3 sequence is 15 residues long. Germline V gene data show CDR1 as SGHAT and CDR2 as FQNNGV. Trimming took 2 bases from V and 4 from J, leaving 12 bases between them. CDR3 bases: TGTGCCAGCAGCTTACAGGGGCTGGACGGAAACACCATATATTTT. It encodes CASSLQGLDGNTIYF.

The chain combines TRBV19 with TRBJ2-5, with TRBD2 matching 9 bases. The CDR3 extends over 18 amino acids. The junction had 12 bases not matched to a gene; V was cut back by 0 bases and J by 4 bases. Germline values: CDR1 LNHDA, CDR2 SQIVND (reference sequence). The CDR3: CASSIDVPGGGAGETQYF. The CDR3, as DNA: TGTGCCAGTAGTATAGATGTGCCGGGCGGGGGGGCCGGAGAGACCCAGTACTTC. Filled out from reference TRBV19 and TRBJ2-5, the complete variable domain reads DGGITQSPKYLFRKEGQNVTLSCEQNLNHDAMYWYRQDPGQGLRLIYYSQIVNDFQKGDIAEGYSVSREKKESFPLTVTSAQKNPTAFYLCASSIDVPGGGAGETQYFGPGTRLLVL.

This chain links TRBV5-4 with TRBJ2-5; TRBD2 might be the D (6 bases). The CDR3 has 16 amino acids. V lost 0 bases and J lost 4, with 16 bases in between. Per germline, CDR1 SGHNT and CDR2 YYREEE (reference sequence). The DNA of the CDR3 is TGTGCCAGCAGCTTGGAGGCGGGGTGGGGGGTAGAGACCCAGTACTTC. This gives the protein CASSLEAGWGVETQYF. The variable domain in full, with the rest retrieved from reference TRBV5-4 and TRBJ2-5, is ETGVTQSPTHLIKTRGQQVTLRCSSQSGHNTVSWYQQALGQGPQFIFQYYREEENGRGNFPPRFSGLQFPNYSSELNVNALELDDSALYLCASSLEAGWGVETQYFGPGTRLLVL.

The chain is built from TRBV7-2 and TRBJ1-4, with 8 bases fitting TRBD1. The junction had 5 bases not matched to a gene; V was cut back by 5 bases and J by 6 bases. This CDR3 has 14 residues. Germline CDR1 SGHTA, CDR2 FQGNSA. CDR3 sequence reads: CASSTDRGDEKLFF. DNA of the CDR3: TGTGCCAGCAGCACAGACAGGGGCGATGAAAAACTGTTTTTT.

The sample holds a few counts of this clone. The chain joins TRBV28 to TRBJ1-5; tentative D call: TRBD1 (5 bases). Deletions cut 5 bases from V and 10 bases from J, with 15 bases between. From germline, CDR1 is MDHEN and CDR2 SYDVKM. CDR3 size: 13 residues. Here the CDR3 reads CASSPGPNRPQHF. The CDR3 DNA follows: TGTGCCAGCAGTCCAGGGCCAAACCGCCCCCAGCATTTT.

The rearrangement links TRBV2 to TRBJ2-5; a possible D gene is TRBD1 (5 bases). V was pared by 3 bases and J by 4 bases, with 12 bases between. This CDR3 is built from 14 residues. Looked up from germline, CDR1 is SNHLY and CDR2 is FYNNEI. The CDR3 spells CASSDNARAETQYF. CDR3 DNA sequence: TGTGCCAGCAGTGATAATGCCAGGGCAGAGACCCAGTACTTC.